A selection of T cell receptor beta chains follows, all from one sample in a study of beta chain features in type 1 diabetes. The repertoire was sequenced with immunoSEQ multiplex PCR; TCRdb's copy has only in-frame clones and lacks some. The repertoire holds 500,000 to 800,000 clones, with approximately 13% as singletons. The material sequenced was naive CD4+ T cells from blood. The receptors come from a man aged 25 to 40 with type 1 diabetes. Both conserved end residues are part of each CDR3. The size entry is marked missing in some rows and otherwise reads once, few, many or a size class.

clone_size,j_call,v_call,cdr3_aa
NA,TRBJ1-3,TRBV30,CAWSVAGDAGHGNTIYF
NA,TRBJ2-5,TRBV19,CASSILAGNQETQYF
NA,TRBJ1-5,TRBV2,CASSDLSWERDQPQHF
few,TRBJ2-7,TRBV6-5,CASRGPTYEQYF
few,TRBJ2-3,TRBV5-1,CASRPGLAGEVTDTQYF
NA,TRBJ2-1,TRBV29-1,CSVSPLTSGTYNEQFF
few,TRBJ2-5,TRBV19,CASSRASGGARQETQYF
NA,TRBJ1-2,TRBV4-3,CASSQTTGGYGYTF
NA,TRBJ1-2,TRBV13,CASSLGDRGIYGYTF
NA,TRBJ1-2,TRBV7-9,CASSPQGDYGYTF
few,TRBJ2-7,TRBV5-6,CASSFGKQPGSYEQYF
NA,TRBJ2-3,TRBV30,CAWSVSSGFSDTQYF
NA,TRBJ1-4,TRBV4-1,CASSSRQGNEKLFF
NA,TRBJ1-2,TRBV6-1,CASSEFGRADYGYTF
NA,TRBJ1-4,TRBV30,CAWSVTDGQLFF
few,TRBJ1-1,TRBV7-6,CASSSTMNTEAFF
NA,TRBJ2-7,TRBV7-2,CASSPLYEQYF
NA,TRBJ2-7,TRBV5-1,CASSPTGLVYEQYF
NA,TRBJ2-7,TRBV7-9,CASSPQVGSGPYEQYF
NA,TRBJ2-3,TRBV29-1,CSVAEGAGDTQYF
NA,TRBJ1-1,TRBV6-6,CASSKGQGDAEAFF
NA,TRBJ1-3,TRBV27,CASSLGLPEFGNTIYF
few,TRBJ2-7,TRBV5-1,CASSLGDSRYYEQYF
NA,TRBJ2-1,TRBV11-2,CASSPQTGGSYNEQFF
few,TRBJ1-3,TRBV30,CAWNPGPGNTIYF
NA,TRBJ1-5,TRBV7-2,CASSLTGNQPQHF
few,TRBJ2-2,TRBV2,CASRSGWAGELFF
few,TRBJ2-7,TRBV19,CASSIDRAYEQYF
few,TRBJ2-1,TRBV16,CASSQSGGQGFDEQFF
few,TRBJ2-1,TRBV7-9,CASTYLGVRNEQFF
few,TRBJ1-2,TRBV9,CASSLNMRSGYTF
few,TRBJ1-1,TRBV25-1,CASTPPTGIEAFF
NA,TRBJ2-5,TRBV4-3,CASSQVLVLAGGQETQYF
NA,TRBJ2-1,TRBV7-8,CASSFPTGATGQFF
NA,TRBJ2-2,TRBV6-5,CASSDIGELFF
many,TRBJ2-1,TRBV28,CASSPFRRQFF
few,TRBJ2-1,TRBV25-1,CASSDPGTSGNEQFF
few,TRBJ1-1,TRBV7-9,CASSTGVDTEAFF
few,TRBJ2-7,TRBV30,CAWSVAVGRTDEQYF
NA,TRBJ2-5,TRBV9,CASSVGSVVVGETQYF
once,TRBJ1-4,TRBV9,CASSVASRGDEKLFF
NA,TRBJ2-3,TRBV6-6,CASSYGSDTQYF
NA,TRBJ2-1,TRBV7-8,CASSPQRGGLNEQFF
NA,TRBJ1-4,TRBV2,CASQSRRKLFF
few,TRBJ2-7,TRBV21-1,CASSKESCDAANYEQYF
few,TRBJ1-2,TRBV9,CASSRDQGYTF
NA,TRBJ2-7,TRBV7-2,CASSLAEEYEQYF
NA,TRBJ1-2,TRBV29-1,CSARGEGGGYGYTF
NA,TRBJ2-5,TRBV7-6,CASSPTSGETQYF
NA,TRBJ2-2,TRBV11-2,CASSLVSLDTGELFF
NA,TRBJ2-3,TRBV4-1,CASSQGPQRESTDTQYF
NA,TRBJ1-2,TRBV5-1,CASSSENGYTF
NA,TRBJ2-2,TRBV5-1,CASSFTGQGPTGELFF